This passage covers 8 T cell receptor beta chains from one sample sequenced in a study of T-cell memory formation after mild COVID-19. Via MiXCR, TCRdb re-called the 5' RACE reads, giving one row per CDR3 protein. Among about 410,000 distinct CDR3 sequences listed, under 20% were seen once. The sequenced sample was PBMCs or a T cell subset sorted from them (not recorded which). Receptors were obtained from a young man who had mild COVID-19 (a few samples of this study predate the infection). Cell type and time point are not known.

The chain recombines TRBV4-1 with TRBJ1-5; no reliable D call. This CDR3 spans 15 amino acids. Per the germline V gene, CDR1 is MGHRA and CDR2 is YSYEKL. V lost 4 bases and J lost 1, with 11 bases in between. In nucleotides, the CDR3 is TGCGCCAGCAGCCCTTGGTTTTCCAGCAATCAGCCCCAGCATTTT. This translates into CASSPWFSSNQPQHF.

This sequence joins TRBV4-1 and TRBJ2-7, with TRBD2 matching over 8 bases. The germline CDR1 and CDR2 sequences are MGHRA and YSYEKL. This CDR3 is 15 amino acids long. Germline trimming cut 5 bases from V and 2 bases from J; bases unmatched to any gene: 8. The CDR3: CASSFRLARTYEQYF. As DNA, the CDR3 is TGCGCCAGCAGCTTCCGACTAGCGAGGACCTACGAGCAGTACTTC.

Concerning this clonotype itself: Sequence at one end of the junction differs from germline and may be a read error. The V gene is TRBV20-1, the J gene TRBJ1-1; unclear D gene. The CDR3 is 11 residues long. Per the germline V gene, CDR1 is DFQATT and CDR2 is SNEGSKA (reference sequence). The CDR3 region is CSAGDLLKAFF. The CDR3 nucleotides are TGCAGTGCTGGAGACTTGCTGAAGGCTTTCTTT.

This chain joins TRBV12-3 or TRBV12-4 and TRBJ2-7; D unclear. With 7 bases removed from V and 2 bases from J, the gap between germline ends came to 12 bases. CDR3 length: 13 amino acids. DNA for the CDR3: TGTGCCAGCACCCCGGCACCCACCTACGAGCAGTACTTC. Encoded protein: CASTPAPTYEQYF.

The chain carries TRBV5-1 and TRBJ2-1; D remains ambiguous. This CDR3 comprises 16 residues. Germline V gene sequence: CDR1 SGHRS, CDR2 YFSETQ. The germline V and J ends were trimmed by 3 bases and 0 bases, with 13 bases remaining between them. CDR3 DNA: TGCGCCAGCAGCTGGCAACTGGTGAGCTCCTACAATGAGCAGTTCTTC. Its translation is CASSWQLVSSYNEQFF.

This clonotype came up a few times. V gene TRBV20-1 combines with J gene TRBJ1-2; TRBD1 matches at 8 bases. Trimming cost V 0 bases and J 4 bases; bases outside gene matches: 7. In germline, CDR1 is DFQATT, CDR2 SNEGSKA (reference sequence). CDR3 length: 15 amino acids. As DNA, the CDR3 is TGCAGTGCTAGAGATCTGGCAGGGACAGGCTATGGCTACACCTTC. Translation: CSARDLAGTGYGYTF.

This chain connects TRBV4-1 to TRBJ1-1; D is undetermined. Deletions cut 4 bases from V and 1 base from J, with 16 bases between. This CDR3 has 16 residues. Germline-derived CDR1 and CDR2 are MGHRA and YSYEKL. The CDR3 loop is CASSPRALEGNTEAFF. CDR3 nucleotides: TGCGCCAGCAGCCCCCGGGCTCTGGAAGGGAACACTGAAGCTTTCTTT.

In this sample, this clonotype turned up a few times. The chain combines TRBV5-1 with TRBJ2-7; 8 nucleotides align to TRBD1. The junction had 14 bases not matched to a gene; V was cut back by 3 bases and J by 0 bases. Per germline, CDR1 SGHRS and CDR2 YFSETQ. The CDR3 is 18 residues long. The CDR3 loop is CASSSRPTGGKTSYEQYF. The CDR3 nucleotides read TGCGCCAGCAGCTCCCGACCAACAGGGGGAAAGACCTCCTACGAGCAGTACTTC.